Below, 23 T cell receptor beta chains from the same sample are listed, as sequenced in a study of identical twins. MiXCR was run by TCRdb on the 5' RACE reads, yielding one entry per CDR3 protein. This table has approximately 600,000 distinct CDR3 sequences, 9.6% appearing once. These data were also reused for a study on yellow fever vaccine responses in identical twins.

The sample comprised PBMCs. The receptors originated from a woman aged 18-35 years in good health.

In its sample, this clonotype was seen many times. V is TRBV5-1 and J is TRBJ2-7, with D hard to call. Germline V lookup: CDR1 SGHRS, CDR2 YFSETQ. Trimming shortened V by 2 bases and J by 8 bases, and 14 bases separated the two germline ends. This CDR3 is built from 13 residues. CDR3 sequence (DNA): TGCGCCAGCAGCTTCCCGGACGGTTCCAAGCAGTACTTC. It codes for CASSFPDGSKQYF.

There are many counts of this clonotype. V usage is TRBV20-1 and J usage is TRBJ2-7, with 7 bases fitting TRBD1. V lost 3 bases to trimming and J lost 5 bases; unmatched junction nucleotides: 7. Germline CDR1 reads DFQATT; CDR2 reads SNEGSKA (reference sequence). This CDR3 contains 13 residues. CDR3 protein: CSASDGQVHEQYF. The CDR3 bases are TGCAGTGCTAGTGACGGACAGGTCCACGAGCAGTACTTC.

In its sample, this clonotype was seen a few times. At one boundary the junction diverges from the germline segment, which might be a read error. This chain connects TRBV7-2 to TRBJ2-7; the D gene is possibly TRBD1 (5 bases). The CDR3 runs to 13 residues. In germline, CDR1 is SGHTA, CDR2 FQGNSA. CDR3 region: CASSLVVGAGVDF. The CDR3 bases are TGTGCCAGCAGCTTAGTGGTTGGGGCAGGCGTGGACTTC.

On this clonotype: A much larger clone lies one base from this, so it may be a read error. Since no conserved phenylalanine or tryptophan closes the CDR3, a read error is the likely cause. V is TRBV29-1 and J is TRBJ1-1; 10 bases fit TRBD1. Germline V gene lookup returns CDR1 SQVTM and CDR2 ANQGSEA. J gave up 4 bases and V 8 bases, and 7 bases lay outside the gene matches. The CDR3 extends over 13 amino acids. CDR3 in amino acids: CSTRQGATTEAFL. In DNA, the CDR3 is TGCAGCACCCGACAGGGGGCTACCACTGAAGCTTTCTTA.

The chain is built from TRBV6-1 and TRBJ2-1, with D uncertain. This CDR3 spans 14 amino acids. Trimming removed 1 base from V and 6 bases from J, with 10 bases in between. CDR1 is MNHNS and CDR2 is SASEGT in the germline V gene. CDR3 in amino acids: CASSEDLVSNEQFF. CDR3 nucleotide sequence: TGTGCCAGCAGTGAAGACCTAGTCTCCAATGAGCAGTTCTTC.

This clonotype was seen only a few times. The chain recombines TRBV28 with TRBJ2-2, with 13 bases fitting TRBD2. The junction had 3 bases not matched to a gene; V was cut back by 5 bases and J by 6 bases. This CDR3 is 15 amino acids long. Germline CDR1 and CDR2: MDHEN and SYDVKM. CDR3 in amino acids: CASSPGLAGPGELFF. The CDR3 DNA reads as TGTGCCAGCAGTCCGGGACTAGCGGGACCCGGGGAGCTGTTTTTT.

This clonotype has only a few counts. This chain connects TRBV7-2 to TRBJ2-3; D may be TRBD2 (5 bases). CDR3 length equals 15 residues. The germline gives CDR1 SGHTA, CDR2 FQGNSA. V lost 1 base and J 4 bases, leaving 12 bases between the germline ends. CDR3 coding DNA: TGTGCCAGCAGCTTAGATGGCGGGTATTCAGATACGCAGTATTTT. The encoded protein is CASSLDGGYSDTQYF.

This clonotype has just a few counts. The rearrangement links TRBV7-2 to TRBJ2-7; D could derive from TRBD1 or TRBD2 (5 bases each). The CDR3 has 15 amino acids. V shed 5 bases and J shed 3 bases, with 17 bases lying between them. Germline CDR1 is SGHTA and CDR2 is FQGNSA. For the CDR3, the DNA is TGTGCCAGCAGCACCGCCGCCGGGGCCATCTACGAGCAGTACTTC. Its protein is CASSTAAGAIYEQYF.

This clonotype was seen ten or more times. The chain couples TRBV7-2 to TRBJ2-3; D might be TRBD2 (6 bases). V lost 7 bases and J lost 0, with 11 bases in between. The germline V gene encodes CDR1 SGHTA and CDR2 FQGNSA. The CDR3 length is 14 residues. CDR3 coding DNA: TGTGCCAGCACCCCGGGAGTGAGCACAGATACGCAGTATTTT. Translating it yields CASTPGVSTDTQYF.

The chain couples TRBV5-1 to TRBJ2-1; TRBD1 might be the D (6 bases). Trimming took off 5 bases at V and 4 bases at J, with 13 bases between the two ends. Germline V gene lookup returns CDR1 SGHRS and CDR2 YFSETQ. The CDR3 is made up of 14 amino acids. The CDR3 sequence: CASRPDRIYNEQFF. CDR3 DNA sequence: TGCGCCAGCAGGCCTGACAGGATTTACAATGAGCAGTTCTTC.

This clonotype was seen more than once but under ten times. The chain employs TRBV11-2 and TRBJ2-7; possibly TRBD2 for D (7 bases). The CDR3 spans 17 residues. CDR1 SGHAT and CDR2 FQNNGV come from the germline V gene. V was trimmed by 0 bases and J by 2 bases, leaving 17 bases between them. CDR3 sequence reads: CASSLDWKGGYAYEQYF. CDR3 DNA: TGTGCCAGCAGCTTAGATTGGAAGGGGGGGTATGCCTACGAGCAGTACTTC.

This clonotype was detected only a few times. The V gene is TRBV5-1, the J gene TRBJ2-1, with a tentative D call TRBD1 (6 bases). V was shortened by 0 bases and J by 7 bases, with 23 bases between the two germline ends. CDR1 SGHRS and CDR2 YFSETQ come from the germline V gene. This CDR3 region has 18 residues. As DNA, the CDR3 is TGCGCCAGCAGCTTGGGCAGGGGAATTTCGGCCTTGGGTAATGAGCAGTTCTTC. Amino acids: CASSLGRGISALGNEQFF. Full variable domain (rest looked up from reference TRBV5-1 and TRBJ2-1): KAGVTQTPRYLIKTRGQQVTLSCSPISGHRSVSWYQQTPGQGLQFLFEYFSETQRNKGNFPGRFSGRQFSNSRSEMNVSTLELGDSALYLCASSLGRGISALGNEQFFGPGTRLTVL.

V and J are TRBV7-2 and TRBJ2-5, with D possibly called TRBD1 or TRBD2 (5 bases each). Germline CDR1 is SGHTA and CDR2 is FQGNSA. There are 15 residues in the CDR3. V lost 5 bases and J 4 bases, leaving 17 bases between the germline ends. CDR3 region: CASSTLEGRGETQYF. CDR3 nucleotide sequence: TGTGCCAGCAGCACCCTCGAGGGTAGGGGAGAGACCCAGTACTTC.

The gene calls are TRBV4-1 and TRBJ2-2; a possible D gene is TRBD2 (6 bases). V was pared by 0 bases and J by 3 bases, with 14 bases between. Looked up from germline, CDR1 is MGHRA and CDR2 is YSYEKL. This CDR3 has 17 residues. CDR3 region: CASSQDSGTGDTGELFF. The CDR3 DNA sequence: TGCGCCAGCAGCCAAGATAGTGGTACGGGGGACACCGGGGAGCTGTTTTTT.

This clonotype was detected a few times. The chain recombines TRBV24-1 with TRBJ2-2; a possible D gene is TRBD1 (5 bases). CDR1 KGHDR and CDR2 SFDVKD come from the germline V gene. The length of the CDR3 is 16 residues. Trimming took 2 bases from V and 4 from J, leaving 13 bases between them. The chain's CDR3 is CATSDSKGRATGELFF. CDR3 coding DNA: TGTGCCACCAGTGATTCGAAGGGGCGAGCCACCGGGGAGCTGTTTTTT.

This clonotype was counted a few times. The rearrangement links TRBV6-1 to TRBJ1-5, with D unclear. This CDR3 comprises 15 residues. The germline CDR1 and CDR2 sequences are MNHNS and SASEGT. V lost 6 bases and J lost 3, with 15 bases in between. CDR3 sequence: CASRGPELDNQPQHF. CDR3 nucleotide sequence: TGTGCCAGCAGAGGCCCGGAGCTCGACAATCAGCCCCAGCATTTT.

There are many counts of this clonotype. The chain couples TRBV12-3 or TRBV12-4 to TRBJ2-7, with 7 positions matching TRBD2. V was pared by 5 bases and J by 2 bases, with 6 bases of the junction left unmatched. The CDR3 contains 14 residues. CDR3 in DNA: TGTGCCAGCAGTACGACGGGACTACCCTACGAGCAGTACTTC. The encoded protein is CASSTTGLPYEQYF.

This clonotype was recorded a few times. V usage is TRBV4-2 and J usage is TRBJ2-1, with TRBD2 identical over 10 bases. Germline CDR1 and CDR2: LGHNA and YNFKEQ. CDR3 length equals 16 residues. With V trimmed by 0 bases and J by 6 bases, 5 bases remained unmatched. The CDR3 nucleotides are TGTGCCAGCAGCCAAGATCAACTAGCGGGGCGCAATGAGCAGTTCTTC. Amino acids: CASSQDQLAGRNEQFF.

This clonotype was observed many times. The chain carries TRBV6-4 and TRBJ2-3; D is undetermined. V was shortened by 0 bases and J by 5 bases, with 6 bases between the two germline ends. The germline V gene encodes CDR1 MRHNA and CDR2 SNTAGT. This CDR3 region has 13 residues. The DNA for the CDR3 is TGTGCCAGCAGTGACTCTCAACGAGATACGCAGTATTTT. It is translated as CASSDSQRDTQYF.

The rearrangement uses TRBV5-1 and TRBJ2-1; unclear D gene. The germline CDR1 and CDR2 sequences are SGHRS and YFSETQ. This CDR3 is 15 amino acids long. V gave up 0 bases and J gave up 5 bases, with 12 bases separating them. The CDR3 DNA reads as TGCGCCAGCAGCTTGGGGCAGTTCCCGGACAATGAGCAGTTCTTC. Protein sequence: CASSLGQFPDNEQFF.

This clonotype showed up many times. V and J are TRBV25-1 and TRBJ2-7; 7 bases line up with TRBD1. V lost 6 bases, J lost 2 bases, and 4 bases stayed unmatched. The V gene's germline CDR1 is MGHDK and CDR2 SYGVNS. This CDR3 is 13 amino acids long. This CDR3 reads CASRGTVTYEQYF. The CDR3 region has the DNA TGTGCCAGCAGGGGGACAGTAACCTACGAGCAGTACTTC.

The chain has TRBV7-8 and TRBJ2-2; weak D call: TRBD1 (5 bases). Trimming took off 5 bases at V and 0 bases at J, with 10 bases between the two ends. Germline V lookup: CDR1 SGHVS, CDR2 FQNEAQ. The CDR3 totals 15 residues. The DNA for the CDR3 is TGTGCCAGCAGCCTCTGGGGCTCGAACACCGGGGAGCTGTTTTTT. As protein: CASSLWGSNTGELFF.

J is TRBJ2-7 and V is TRBV29-1, with TRBD1 matching 7 bases. The CDR3 spans 13 residues. With V trimmed by 6 bases and J by 3 bases, 8 bases remained unmatched. CDR1 is SQVTM and CDR2 is ANQGSEA in the germline V gene. The CDR3 loop reads CSVATGVHYEQYF. CDR3 sequence (DNA): TGCAGCGTAGCTACAGGGGTCCACTACGAGCAGTACTTC.